Below, 9 T cell receptor beta chains from the same sample are listed, as sequenced in a study of blood T cell repertoires in COVID-19. Sequencing was performed with immunoSEQ multiplex PCR; in TCRdb, only in-frame clones are kept and a portion is missing. The repertoire holds 50,000 to 65,000 clones, roughly 76% seen once, with over 4.5% in the top ten. What was sequenced was peripheral blood. The receptors derive from a woman aged 55-70 years with acute or convalescent COVID-19.

V and J are TRBV5-1 and TRBJ2-2; 7 bases align to TRBD1. V shed 5 bases and J 6 bases; nucleotides not matched to a gene: 10. The CDR3 totals 15 residues. The germline V gene encodes CDR1 SGHRS and CDR2 YFSETQ. The CDR3: CASSTGVIGSGELFF. In DNA form, the CDR3 reads TGCGCCAGCAGTACAGGGGTCATCGGCTCCGGGGAGCTGTTTTTT. The full variable domain, its missing parts supplied by reference TRBV5-1 and TRBJ2-2, is KAGVTQTPRYLIKTRGQQVTLSCSPISGHRSVSWYQQTPGQGLQFLFEYFSETQRNKGNFPGRFSGRQFSNSRSEMNVSTLELGDSALYLCASSTGVIGSGELFFGEGSRLTVL.

The chain recombines TRBV30 with TRBJ2-7; possibly TRBD1 for D (5 bases). Germline V CDR1 and CDR2: GTSNPN, SVGIG (reference sequence). The CDR3 contains 11 residues. V was cut by 2 bases and J by 7 bases, with 9 bases left in between. CDR3 nucleotides: TGTGCCTGGAGTACAGGTTTGGAGCAGTACTTC. Protein: CAWSTGLEQYF.

V is TRBV7-9 and J is TRBJ2-2; D may be TRBD1 (5 bases). The germline V gene encodes CDR1 SEHNR and CDR2 FQNEAQ (reference sequence). CDR3 length: 14 residues. Trimming cost V 2 bases and J 5 bases, with 9 bases left between them. CDR3 DNA sequence: TGTGCCAGCAGCTTATCAGGGCTTACCGGGGAGCTGTTTTTT. This codes for CASSLSGLTGELFF.

This clone was observed a handful of times. This CDR3 reads CASSMGGVNQPQHF. As DNA, the CDR3 is TGTGCCAGTAGTATGGGGGGTGTCAATCAGCCCCAGCATTTT. The rearrangement links TRBV19 to TRBJ1-5; TRBD1 is a possible D gene (5 bases). Germline V gene lookup returns CDR1 LNHDA and CDR2 SQIVND (reference sequence). V lost 3 bases and J lost 3, with 9 bases in between. This CDR3 contains 14 residues.

The rearrangement links TRBV19 to TRBJ2-7, with 7 nucleotides matching TRBD1. The length of the CDR3 is 14 residues. The J segment lost 5 bases and the V segment lost 6 bases, leaving 10 bases of the junction unmatched. Germline CDR1 is LNHDA and CDR2 is SQIVND (reference sequence). The CDR3 DNA follows: TGTGCCAGTAGCACTCGACAGGGAATTCACGAGCAGTACTTC. Protein product: CASSTRQGIHEQYF.

Comment on this clone: Other DNA sequences in this specimen translate into the identical CDR3. This rearrangement joins TRBV19 to TRBJ2-5; 8 nucleotides match TRBD1. There are 14 residues in the CDR3. From germline, CDR1 is LNHDA and CDR2 SQIVND (reference sequence). J gave up 1 base and V 6 bases, and 4 bases lay outside the gene matches. The CDR3 protein is CASSPGQVQETQYF. For the CDR3, the DNA is TGTGCCAGTAGCCCGGGACAGGTCCAAGAGACCCAGTACTTC. The whole variable domain, remainder taken from reference TRBV19 and TRBJ2-5, is DGGITQSPKYLFRKEGQNVTLSCEQNLNHDAMYWYRQDPGQGLRLIYYSQIVNDFQKGDIAEGYSVSREKKESFPLTVTSAQKNPTAFYLCASSPGQVQETQYFGPGTRLLVL.

This clone was counted a few times. The chain employs TRBV25-1 and TRBJ1-3; 7 bases agree with TRBD1. Germline V gene sequence: CDR1 MGHDK, CDR2 SYGVNS. The CDR3 sequence is 17 residues long. After removal of 9 bases from V and 0 bases from J, the junction contained 14 bases not matched to a gene. In DNA, the CDR3 is TGTGCCAGGACCCATTACCGGGACAGCCGCTCTGGAAACACCATATATTTT. The encoded protein is CARTHYRDSRSGNTIYF. Complete variable domain (other parts from reference TRBV25-1 and TRBJ1-3): EADIYQTPRYLVIGTGKKITLECSQTMGHDKMYWYQQDPGMELHLIHYSYGVNSTEKGDLSSESTVSRIRTEHFPLTLESARPSHTSQYLCARTHYRDSRSGNTIYFGEGSWLTVV.

This chain joins TRBV5-1 and TRBJ2-7; TRBD1 matches at 8 bases. J was trimmed by 1 base and V by 0 bases; bases with no gene match: 9. The CDR3 extends over 17 amino acids. Germline V gene lookup returns CDR1 SGHRS and CDR2 YFSETQ. CDR3 in amino acids: CASSLGSLGQGSYEQYF. Here the CDR3 DNA reads TGCGCCAGCAGCTTGGGAAGTCTTGGACAGGGTTCCTACGAGCAGTACTTC. The variable domain in full, completed from reference TRBV5-1 and TRBJ2-7, reads KAGVTQTPRYLIKTRGQQVTLSCSPISGHRSVSWYQQTPGQGLQFLFEYFSETQRNKGNFPGRFSGRQFSNSRSEMNVSTLELGDSALYLCASSLGSLGQGSYEQYFGPGTRLTVT.

J is TRBJ2-2 and V is TRBV10-3; D might be TRBD1 (6 bases). Germline assignment: CDR1 ENHRY and CDR2 SYGVKD. The V end was cut by 6 bases, the J end by 7 bases, with 18 bases between. The CDR3 loop spans 15 amino acids. The CDR3 coding sequence is TGTGCCATCAGAGAACAGGGTACGGGAAACGGGGAGCTGTTTTTT. Protein product: CAIREQGTGNGELFF.